This T cell receptor (beta chain) stems from a study of T cells in Graves' hyperthyroidism and ophthalmopathy. The study's findings and limits: Blood also contained most expanded thyroid clonotypes above 0.001. Ophthalmopathy prediction by the model preceded onset by a median roughly 6 months.

The investigators amplified TCR beta CDR3 regions from RNA transcripts. First-round RT-PCR of the TCR CDR3 relied on the HTBI primer set. TCRdb processed the multiplex PCR reads anew with MiXCR; each CDR3 protein has one entry. The sample has hundreds of thousands of distinct CDR3 sequences, about 45% seen once. As regards this clonotype: Its antigen is still unknown. A much more abundant neighbour one base away suggests this may be a read error.

Germline loops: CDR1 SEHNR, CDR2 FQNEAQ (reference sequence). The V end lost 5 bases, the J end lost 8 bases, and 16 bases lay between the germline ends. The CDR3 is made up of 14 amino acids. Patients with uncontrolled infections, other autoimmune diseases, pregnancy or lactation were excluded. Orbital computed tomography and thyroid ultrasound, together with serum TRAb and thyroxine and clinical symptoms, were used for diagnoses. The chain couples TRBV7-9 to TRBJ1-3; TRBD1 is a possible D gene (5 bases). This clonotype was obtained from an adult man with Graves' disease, either hyperthyroidism or ophthalmopathy (not recorded which). Specimen: peripheral blood or thyroid tissue (not recorded which). CDR3 sequence reads: CASSAGLDRDTIYF. The CDR3 DNA reads TGTGCCAGCAGCGCAGGGTTGGATAGGGACACCATATATTTT.